This passage covers 9 T cell receptor beta chains from one sample sequenced in a study of blood T cell repertoires in COVID-19. Repertoires were generated with immunoSEQ multiplex PCR, while TCRdb's copy carries only in-frame clones and drops some. The table records approximately 97,000 clones, around 92% of them present only once. Sequencing was carried out using peripheral blood. All receptors come from a man younger than 30 with acute or convalescent COVID-19.

The genes are TRBV19 and TRBJ1-1; D call uncertain. The CDR3 is 13 residues long. In germline, CDR1 is LNHDA, CDR2 SQIVND (reference sequence). Trimming shortened V by 1 base and J by 6 bases, and 9 bases separated the two germline ends. The CDR3 region has the DNA TGTGCCAGTAGTATAGGGGGAGGATCTGAAGCTTTCTTT. Protein product: CASSIGGGSEAFF.

The V gene is TRBV24-1, the J gene TRBJ2-5; D might be TRBD2 (6 bases). The ends were cut back, 1 base at V and 5 bases at J, with 13 bases in the middle. The length of the CDR3 is 15 residues. The germline V gene encodes CDR1 KGHDR and CDR2 SFDVKD. The CDR3 bases are TGTGCCACCAGTGATTTTAGAACGGCGGGGGAGACCCAGTACTTC. This encodes CATSDFRTAGETQYF.

This clone was observed once. CDR3: CATSDFGGGGYTF. The CDR3 nucleotides are TGTGCCACCAGTGATTTTGGCGGAGGGGGCTACACCTTC. The V call is TRBV24-1, the J call TRBJ1-2; D is undetermined. Trimming left V 1 base short and J 8 bases short, with 10 bases between. Looked up from germline, CDR1 is KGHDR and CDR2 is SFDVKD. The CDR3 has 13 residues.

The rearrangement uses TRBV27 and TRBJ1-1; 7 positions agree with TRBD1. The germline gives CDR1 MNHEY, CDR2 SMNVEV (reference sequence). The CDR3 totals 15 residues. With 3 bases clipped from V and 1 base from J, the junction kept 5 bases outside the gene matches. CDR3 residues: CASSLGQTRNTEAFF. DNA for the CDR3: TGTGCCAGCAGTTTGGGACAGACACGGAACACTGAAGCTTTCTTT.

The gene calls are TRBV7-6 and TRBJ1-6; D perhaps matches TRBD1 (6 bases). The germline V and J ends were trimmed by 0 bases and 0 bases, with 9 bases remaining between them. The V gene's germline CDR1 is SGHVS and CDR2 FNYEAQ. The CDR3 is 17 amino acids. CDR3 nucleotide sequence: TGTGCCAGCAGCTTAGCGAGGGGGAGCTCCTATAATTCACCCCTCCACTTT. It translates to CASSLARGSSYNSPLHF. The whole variable domain, remainder taken from reference TRBV7-6 and TRBJ1-6, is GAGVSQSPRYKVTKRGQDVALRCDPISGHVSLYWYRQALGQGPEFLTYFNYEAQQDKSGLPNDRFSAERPEGSISTLTIQRTEQRDSAMYRCASSLARGSSYNSPLHFGNGTRLTVT.

The genes are TRBV12-3 or TRBV12-4 and TRBJ1-2; D remains ambiguous. V was clipped by 7 bases and J by 4 bases, with 10 bases between them. The CDR3 has 12 amino acids. The DNA for the CDR3 is TGTGCCAGCACCAGCAGGCTCTATGGCTACACCTTC. The encoded protein is CASTSRLYGYTF.

This chain joins TRBV7-2 and TRBJ2-5; TRBD1 aligns across 7 bases. The germline V gene has CDR1 SGHTA and CDR2 FQGNSA. The CDR3 extends over 13 amino acids. V lost 2 bases and J lost 6; bases outside the gene matches: 3. The CDR3 DNA reads TGTGCCAGCAGCTTAAGGGGGCAGCAGACCCAGTACTTC. This sequence encodes CASSLRGQQTQYF.

This chain uses TRBV30 with TRBJ1-2; TRBD1 agrees at 7 bases. CDR1 GTSNPN and CDR2 SVGIG come from the germline V gene (reference sequence). Trimming removed 8 bases from V and 3 bases from J; junction bases left unmatched: 12. The CDR3 is 14 residues long. The chain's CDR3 is CARDSPRGDYGYTF. DNA for the CDR3: TGTGCCCGGGACAGCCCGCGGGGGGACTATGGCTACACCTTC.

V usage is TRBV27 and J usage is TRBJ2-1; 10 nucleotides match TRBD2. The length of the CDR3 is 15 residues. Germline V lookup: CDR1 MNHEY, CDR2 SMNVEV (reference sequence). The J segment lost 6 bases and the V segment lost 7 bases, leaving 9 bases of the junction unmatched. The CDR3 DNA reads TGTGCCAGCACTAATATGCCTAGCGGGGGCAATGAGCAGTTCTTC. Translated, it gives CASTNMPSGGNEQFF.